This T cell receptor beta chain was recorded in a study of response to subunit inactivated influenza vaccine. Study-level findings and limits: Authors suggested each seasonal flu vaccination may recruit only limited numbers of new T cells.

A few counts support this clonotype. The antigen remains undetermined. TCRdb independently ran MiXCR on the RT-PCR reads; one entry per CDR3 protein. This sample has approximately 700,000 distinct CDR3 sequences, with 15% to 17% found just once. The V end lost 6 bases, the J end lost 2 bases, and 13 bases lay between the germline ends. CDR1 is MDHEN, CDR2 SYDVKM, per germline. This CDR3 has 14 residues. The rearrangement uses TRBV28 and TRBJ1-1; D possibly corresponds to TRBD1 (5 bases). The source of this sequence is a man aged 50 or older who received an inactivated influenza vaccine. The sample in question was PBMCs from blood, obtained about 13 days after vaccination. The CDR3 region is CASRGGTGNTEAFF. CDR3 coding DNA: TGTGCCAGCAGGGGGGGGACGGGAAACACTGAAGCTTTCTTT.